Below are 4 T cell receptor beta chains sequenced from a single sample in a study of cytomegalovirus exposure and HLA in healthy donors. Primers included in the PCR were 60 Vbeta and 13 Jbeta primers. Some clones are missing from TCRdb's copy, which holds only in-frame ones; the method was immunoSEQ multiplex PCR. The table lists 150,000 to 200,000 clones, 80% of them singletons, with under 15% in the top ten. The specimen was PBMCs. The receptors were gathered from a woman aged 40 to 50 in good health and CMV-seronegative.

V is TRBV10-1 and J is TRBJ2-5; D may be TRBD1 (5 bases). V was trimmed by 0 bases and J by 9 bases, leaving 14 bases between them. This CDR3 region has 14 residues. Germline V gene lookup returns CDR1 WNHNN and CDR2 SYGVQD (reference sequence). CDR3 amino acids: CASSESRTPGPQYF. DNA for the CDR3: TGCGCCAGCAGTGAGTCGAGGACCCCAGGGCCCCAGTACTTC.

The V call is TRBV7-8, the J call TRBJ1-4; D remains unclear. With 2 bases removed from V and 0 bases from J, the gap between germline ends came to 7 bases. Germline CDR1 is SGHVS and CDR2 is FQNEAQ. CDR3 length: 15 residues. CDR3 in amino acids: CASSLTPATNEKLFF. The CDR3 nucleotides read TGTGCCAGCAGCTTAACCCCGGCAACTAATGAAAAACTGTTTTTT.

The chain combines TRBV5-1 with TRBJ2-3; TRBD1 might be the D (5 bases). The germline V gene has CDR1 SGHRS and CDR2 YFSETQ. CDR3 length: 15 amino acids. Trimming shortened V by 4 bases and J by 0 bases, and 12 bases separated the two germline ends. CDR3 residues: CASSLLTESTDTQYF. The CDR3 DNA reads as TGCGCCAGCAGCCTCCTGACAGAAAGCACAGATACGCAGTATTTT.

The chain joins TRBV19 to TRBJ1-6; 7 nucleotides agree with TRBD1. The CDR3 has 17 residues. The J segment lost 0 bases and the V segment lost 5 bases, leaving 7 bases of the junction unmatched. CDR1 and CDR2 (germline): LNHDA, SQIVND (reference sequence). This CDR3 is CASSQRTGVSYNSPLHF. CDR3 bases: TGTGCCAGTAGTCAAAGGACAGGTGTCTCCTATAATTCACCCCTCCACTTT.